The 20 T cell receptor beta chains below all came from one sample that was sequenced in a study of breast tumors, draining lymph nodes, adjacent tissues. Breast cancer patients provided tissue from their axillary draining lymph nodes. TCRdb used MiXCR to reprocess the multiplex PCR reads, holding one entry per CDR3 protein. Of approximately 200,000 distinct CDR3 sequences detected, roughly 31% appear once; the ten largest clones hold 4.3%. Sequenced: axillary lymph node tissue. All receptors derive from a female donor with breast cancer. Some clones in this sample may be carry-over from other donors' samples.

The chain employs TRBV20-1 and TRBJ2-3, with TRBD2 identical over 14 bases. The CDR3 length is 16 residues. V trimming: 5 bases; J trimming: 4 bases; junction bases outside the gene matches: 8. Germline-derived CDR1 and CDR2 are DFQATT and SNEGSKA (reference sequence). CDR3 nucleotides: TGCAGTGCTGGGGGACTAGCGGGAGACGGGCCAGATACGCAGTATTTT. Its translation is CSAGGLAGDGPDTQYF.

The rearrangement uses TRBV4-1 and TRBJ2-6; D perhaps matches TRBD1 (5 bases). This CDR3 contains 15 residues. Per the germline V gene, CDR1 is MGHRA and CDR2 is YSYEKL. V dropped 3 bases and J dropped 4 bases, with 10 bases sitting between them. CDR3 amino acids: CASSHYRTGANVLTF. DNA for the CDR3: TGCGCCAGCAGCCACTATAGGACAGGGGCCAACGTCCTGACTTTC.

This clonotype was picked up one time. The chain couples TRBV9 to TRBJ1-6; tentative D call: TRBD1 (6 bases). Germline loops: CDR1 SGDLS, CDR2 YYNGEE. The CDR3 contains 14 residues. Trimming took 0 bases from V and 10 from J, leaving 11 bases between them. In DNA, the CDR3 is TGTGCCAGCAGCGTAGATGGGGGGGGCTCACCCCTCCACTTT. It is translated as CASSVDGGGSPLHF.

The chain recombines TRBV6-1 with TRBJ1-5; unclear D gene. Germline V gene lookup returns CDR1 MNHNS and CDR2 SASEGT. Trimming took 5 bases from V and 0 from J, leaving 11 bases between them. The CDR3 consists of 15 residues. The CDR3: CASSQTLDSNQPQHF. The CDR3 DNA sequence: TGTGCCAGCAGTCAAACCTTGGATAGCAATCAGCCCCAGCATTTT.

This clonotype appeared many times. J is TRBJ1-2 and V is TRBV12-3 or TRBV12-4, with D uncertain. Trimming took 4 bases from V and 1 from J, leaving 10 bases between them. CDR3 length: 14 amino acids. The CDR3 region is CASSSREINYGYTF. CDR3 bases: TGTGCCAGCAGTTCGAGGGAGATTAACTATGGCTACACCTTC.

This clonotype has ten or more counts. The chain is built from TRBV5-6 and TRBJ1-2, with D uncertain. Germline V CDR1 and CDR2: SGHDT, YYEEEE. V was cut by 2 bases and J by 4 bases, with 3 bases left in between. This CDR3 spans 11 amino acids. CDR3 bases: TGTGCCAGCAGCTTCTCCTATGGCTACACCTTC. Protein: CASSFSYGYTF.

There are a few counts of this clonotype. V usage is TRBV20-1 and J usage is TRBJ1-3; maybe TRBD1 (6 bases). The CDR3 is 16 residues long. The V and J ends lost 6 bases and 0 bases respectively, with 18 bases between them. Germline V gives CDR1 DFQATT, CDR2 SNEGSKA (reference sequence). DNA for the CDR3: TGCAGTGCCGGGGGGGGGCAGACACCCTCTGGAAACACCATATATTTT. Translation: CSAGGGQTPSGNTIYF.

This clonotype has a count of ten or more. The chain is built from TRBV7-2 and TRBJ2-5; D might be TRBD1 (6 bases). Trimming left V 1 base short and J 2 bases short, with 11 bases between. The CDR3 has 15 residues. Germline values: CDR1 SGHTA, CDR2 FQGNSA. The CDR3 loop is CASSLEGGTQETQYF. Here the CDR3 DNA reads TGTGCCAGCAGCTTAGAAGGGGGTACGCAAGAGACCCAGTACTTC.

The rearrangement uses TRBV7-2 and TRBJ2-3, with 8 bases that match TRBD1. From germline, CDR1 is SGHTA and CDR2 FQGNSA. The CDR3 loop spans 16 amino acids. CDR3 bases: TGTGCTAGAGACTTTGGGCAGGGGGCCGACACAGATACGCAGTATTTT. Encoded protein: CARDFGQGADTDTQYF.

With respect to this clonotype: Just one base apart from a much larger clone, this may be a read error. In nucleotides, the CDR3 is TGTGTCAGCAGCGTAGGGACTAGCCAAGAGACCCAGTACTTC. Translating it yields CVSSVGTSQETQYF. The V gene is TRBV9, the J gene TRBJ2-5; 8 bases map to TRBD2. Germline CDR1 reads SGDLS; CDR2 reads YYNGEE. The length of the CDR3 is 14 residues.

This clonotype was found a few times. The gene calls are TRBV6-2 or TRBV6-3 and TRBJ2-1; 14 bases match TRBD2. Per the germline V gene, CDR1 is MNHEY and CDR2 is SVGEGT. The CDR3 runs to 14 residues. J lost 10 bases, V lost 10 bases, and 9 bases had no gene match. CDR3: CATSRLAGGREQFF. CDR3 DNA sequence: TGTGCCACCTCTCGACTAGCGGGGGGGCGGGAGCAGTTCTTC.

This clonotype was seen many times. V gene TRBV12-5 combines with J gene TRBJ2-7; tentative D call: TRBD1 (6 bases). V lost 5 bases to trimming and J lost 5 bases, with 10 bases between them. The CDR3 contains 12 residues. Looked up from germline, CDR1 is LGHNT and CDR2 is FRNRAP. CDR3 in DNA: TGTGCTAGTGGTGGAAGGGGGAACGAGCAGTACTTC. Its translation: CASGGRGNEQYF. The full variable domain, its missing parts supplied by reference TRBV12-5 and TRBJ2-7, is DARVTQTPRHKVTEMGQEVTMRCQPILGHNTVFWYRQTMMQGLELLAYFRNRAPLDDSGMPKDRFSAEMPDATLATLKIQPSEPRDSAVYFCASGGRGNEQYFGPGTRLTVT.

This clonotype was picked up many times. V usage is TRBV4-2 and J usage is TRBJ1-3; D uncertain. Germline V CDR1 and CDR2: LGHNA, YNFKEQ. There are 11 residues in the CDR3. V lost 6 bases and J lost 7, with 7 bases in between. CDR3 sequence: CASRGINTIYF. CDR3 in DNA: TGTGCCAGCAGGGGGATCAACACCATATATTTT.

This chain links TRBV6-2 or TRBV6-3 with TRBJ2-1; D gene uncertain. The V gene's germline CDR1 is MNHEY and CDR2 SVGEGT. V was clipped by 0 bases and J by 7 bases, with 7 bases between them. The CDR3 covers 13 residues. DNA of the CDR3: TGTGCCAGCAGTTACTCGGATAGGAATGAGCAGTTCTTC. Encoded protein: CASSYSDRNEQFF.

Points on this clonotype: This may be a read error: a much more frequent sequence differs by one nucleotide. The chain joins TRBV6-1 to TRBJ2-2; D possibly matches TRBD1 or TRBD2 (6 bases each). The CDR3 covers 14 residues. Germline lookup yields CDR1 MNHNS and CDR2 SASEGT. CDR3 sequence reads: CASTLGGWGRELLF. CDR3 bases: TGTGCCAGCACCCTAGGGGGGTGGGGAAGGGAGCTGCTTTTT.

This clonotype was seen at least ten times. The rearrangement links TRBV11-2 to TRBJ2-7, with D perhaps TRBD1 (5 bases). This CDR3 has 13 amino acids. V lost 6 bases, J lost 7 bases, and 16 bases lay in between. CDR1 is SGHAT and CDR2 is FQNNGV in the germline V gene. CDR3: CASRLTALGEQYF. The CDR3 DNA is TGTGCCAGCAGACTGACAGCCCTAGGTGAGCAGTACTTC.

At least ten counts were recorded for this clonotype. J is TRBJ2-5 and V is TRBV4-3, with D unclear. Germline-derived CDR1 and CDR2 are LGHNA and YSLEER. The CDR3 is made up of 13 amino acids. Trimming took 6 bases from V and 1 from J, leaving 9 bases between them. CDR3 protein: CASRELGQETQYF. CDR3 bases: TGCGCCAGCAGAGAGTTGGGCCAAGAGACCCAGTACTTC.

This clonotype appeared many times. The J gene is TRBJ1-4, the V gene TRBV4-2; D unresolved. Germline V CDR1 and CDR2: LGHNA, YNFKEQ. V lost 1 base and J lost 8, with 8 bases in between. The CDR3 extends over 13 amino acids. The CDR3 loop is CASSQGVGEKLFF. For the CDR3, the DNA is TGTGCCAGCAGCCAAGGGGTAGGGGAAAAACTGTTTTTT.

This clonotype was seen repeatedly, ten times or more. This chain links TRBV7-6 with TRBJ2-5; a weak D match, TRBD1 (5 bases). Per germline, CDR1 SGHVS and CDR2 FNYEAQ. The length of the CDR3 is 15 residues. V lost 1 base and J lost 5, with 14 bases in between. The CDR3 loop reads CASSLVGGAPETQYF. As DNA, the CDR3 is TGTGCCAGCAGCTTAGTTGGTGGGGCCCCGGAGACCCAGTACTTC.

This clonotype was seen repeatedly, ten times or more. The J gene is TRBJ2-4, the V gene TRBV12-3 or TRBV12-4, with 12 bases matching TRBD2. This CDR3 comprises 17 residues. Unmatched junction bases numbered 20, after V lost 5 bases and J lost 15 bases. This CDR3 is CASSPGLAGPVQEGRYF. The DNA of the CDR3 is TGTGCCAGCAGTCCCGGACTAGCGGGGCCAGTGCAGGAGGGTCGGTACTTC.